This T cell receptor beta chain was retrieved from a study of blood T cell repertoires in COVID-19. On the study more broadly: COVID-19 samples, acute and convalescent, were from the United States, Italy and Spain. T cells, B-cell-depleted T cells, or PBMCs supplied cDNA or gDNA.

In the authors' workflow: Nucleated cell number was recorded as an estimate derived from reference gene primer amplification. Method: immunoSEQ multiplex PCR; TCRdb's copy keeps in-frame clones and lacks some. Clonal size and the V and J genes are those of that table, whereas D and trimming came from the DNA. The sample has almost 250,000 clones, 86% seen once. Trimming cost V 2 bases and J 8 bases; bases outside gene matches: 11. In germline, CDR1 is MNHEY, CDR2 SMNVEV (reference sequence). CDR3 length: 16 amino acids. The clonotype originates from a woman in her sixties or seventies who had recovered from COVID-19. The chain carries TRBV27 and TRBJ2-1, with TRBD1 matching 8 bases. Material for sequencing was peripheral blood. The CDR3: CASSLGQPDRVDEQFF. CDR3 coding DNA: TGTGCCAGCAGTTTAGGGCAACCGGACAGGGTCGATGAGCAGTTCTTC.